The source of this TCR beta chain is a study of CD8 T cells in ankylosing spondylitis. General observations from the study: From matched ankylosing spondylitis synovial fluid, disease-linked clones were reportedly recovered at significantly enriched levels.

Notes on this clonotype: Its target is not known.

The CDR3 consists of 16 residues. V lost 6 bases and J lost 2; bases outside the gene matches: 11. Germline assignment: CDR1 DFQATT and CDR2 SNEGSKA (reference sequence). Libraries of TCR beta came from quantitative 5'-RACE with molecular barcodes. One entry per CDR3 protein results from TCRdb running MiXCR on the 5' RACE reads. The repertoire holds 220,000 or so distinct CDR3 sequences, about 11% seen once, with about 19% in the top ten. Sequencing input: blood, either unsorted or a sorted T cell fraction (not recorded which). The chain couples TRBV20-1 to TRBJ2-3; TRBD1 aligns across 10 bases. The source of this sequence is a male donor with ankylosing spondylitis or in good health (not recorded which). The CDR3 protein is CSARQGAISVTDTQYF. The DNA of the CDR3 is TGCAGTGCAAGACAGGGGGCAATTTCCGTCACAGATACGCAGTATTTT.